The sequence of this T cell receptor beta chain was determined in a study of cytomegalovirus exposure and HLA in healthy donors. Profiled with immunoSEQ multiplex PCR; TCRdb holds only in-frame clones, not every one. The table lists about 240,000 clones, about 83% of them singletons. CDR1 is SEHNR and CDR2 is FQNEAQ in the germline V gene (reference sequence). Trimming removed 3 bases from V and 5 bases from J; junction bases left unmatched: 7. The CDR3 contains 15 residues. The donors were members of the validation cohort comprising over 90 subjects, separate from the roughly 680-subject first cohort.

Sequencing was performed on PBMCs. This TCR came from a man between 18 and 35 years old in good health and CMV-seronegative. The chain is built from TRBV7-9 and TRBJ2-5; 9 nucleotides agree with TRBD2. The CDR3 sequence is CASSFKREVSETQYF. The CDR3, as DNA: TGTGCCAGCAGCTTTAAGCGGGAGGTCTCCGAGACCCAGTACTTC.